This T cell receptor beta chain was recorded in a study of response to subunit inactivated influenza vaccine (dated by TCRdb to 2016 to 2018). For the study in its entirety: To follow how T cells responded to a trivalent subunit inactivated influenza vaccine, the researchers relied on deep quantitative profiling of the T cell receptor repertoire. Results the study describes overall, beyond this receptor: According to the authors, only a limited number of new T cells may be recruited by each seasonal influenza vaccination.

On this clonotype: Its antigen is currently not known. The input lacks base qualities; no much larger clone sits a single base away.

The library relied on RT-PCR. These reads were obtained on an Illumina HiSeq 2500. TCRdb applied fastp at Q25 and MiXCR to the public reads, then kept only in-frame beta chains. Rows are unified per CDR3 protein, each entry keeping the most common DNA and genes. This sample comprises some 640,000 distinct CDR3 sequences, roughly 13% of them detected only once. Around 6.5% of the sample is taken by the ten largest. Cut back by 0 bases and 5 bases, the V and J ends lie 8 bases apart. The CDR3 spans 15 residues, from the cysteine through the phenylalanine. Only the CDR3 part of the read is kept: 45 bases, read in frame from the first base. The germline V gene (reference sequence) specifies LNHNV as CDR1 and YYDKDF as CDR2.

This clonotype originated in a man between 45 and 60 years old who received an inactivated influenza vaccine. Donor details come from another sample of the same person, matched by shared clones. The chain uses TRBV15 and TRBJ1-6; the D gene identity is not certain. Sample: PBMCs from blood, taken approximately 15 days before vaccination. The CDR3 region has the sequence CATSRDRTDNSPLHF. The DNA sequence is TGTGCCACCAGCAGAGACAGGACGGATAATTCACCCCTCCACTTT. The CDR3, completed at both ends by the reference TRBV15 and TRBJ1-6 genes, gives the full variable domain DAMVIQNPRYQVTQFGKPVTLSCSQTLNHNVMYWYQQKSSQAPKLLFHYYDKDFNNEADTPDNFQSRRPNTSFCFLDIRSPGLGDTAMYLCATSRDRTDNSPLHFGNGTRLTVT.